These 4 T cell receptor beta chains were all obtained from the same sample, sequenced in a study of identical twins. One entry per CDR3 protein results from TCRdb running MiXCR on the 5' RACE reads. The sample has roughly 720,000 distinct CDR3 sequences; over 15% are singletons. These data were also reused for a study on T cells expressing NK-cell markers.

Sequencing was carried out using PBMCs. The receptors were sampled from a woman aged 18-29 years in good health.

This clonotype was observed a few times. The genes are TRBV6-1 and TRBJ2-5; D unresolved. Germline V gene lookup returns CDR1 MNHNS and CDR2 SASEGT. The CDR3 has 13 residues. V lost 10 bases, J lost 5 bases, and 17 bases lay in between. CDR3 sequence reads: CATTENIMETQYF. DNA of the CDR3: TGTGCCACCACGGAGAATATTATGGAGACCCAGTACTTC.

In this sample, this clonotype turned up a few times. The rearrangement links TRBV7-2 to TRBJ1-5; D remains ambiguous. This CDR3 region has 13 residues. The V gene's germline CDR1 is SGHTA and CDR2 FQGNSA. With 3 bases removed from V and 6 bases from J, the gap between germline ends came to 9 bases. CDR3 protein: CASSFYITQPQHF. CDR3 coding DNA: TGTGCCAGCAGCTTCTACATAACTCAGCCCCAGCATTTT.

The chain carries TRBV2 and TRBJ2-1; D possibly matches TRBD1 or TRBD2 (6 bases each). The V end lost 7 bases, the J end lost 7 bases, and 14 bases lay between the germline ends. In germline, CDR1 is SNHLY, CDR2 FYNNEI. The CDR3 is 13 residues long. The CDR3, as DNA: TGTGCCAGCACGAGGCAGGGGAGGAATGAGCAGTTCTTC. Translating gives CASTRQGRNEQFF.

A few counts support this clonotype. The chain joins TRBV6-2 or TRBV6-3 to TRBJ2-1, with D possibly TRBD2 on 6 matching bases. Trimming pared 6 bases from V and 3 bases from J, leaving 18 bases between. Germline lookup yields CDR1 MNHEY and CDR2 SVGEGT. The CDR3 has 16 amino acids. The CDR3 nucleotides read TGTGCCAGCAGCCAGCGGGTAGGCGCGCTCTACAATGAGCAGTTCTTC. Encoded protein: CASSQRVGALYNEQFF.